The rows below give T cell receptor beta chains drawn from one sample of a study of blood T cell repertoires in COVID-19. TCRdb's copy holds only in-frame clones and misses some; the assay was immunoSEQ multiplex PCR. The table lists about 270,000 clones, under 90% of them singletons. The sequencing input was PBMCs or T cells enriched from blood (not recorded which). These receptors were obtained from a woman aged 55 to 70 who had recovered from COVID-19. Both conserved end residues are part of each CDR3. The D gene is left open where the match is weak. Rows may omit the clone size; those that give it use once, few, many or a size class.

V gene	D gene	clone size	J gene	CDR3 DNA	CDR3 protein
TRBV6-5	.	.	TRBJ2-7	TGTGCCAGCAGCCCCGCGGGCATCGCCTACGAGCAGTACTTC	CASSPAGIAYEQYF
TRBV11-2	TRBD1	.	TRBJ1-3	TGTGCCAGCAGCTTATTTGACAGGGCCGGAAACACCATATATTTT	CASSLFDRAGNTIYF
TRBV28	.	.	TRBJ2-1	TGTGCCAGTTTCGGGGTCTCGCTTAACAATGAGCAGTTCTTC	CASFGVSLNNEQFF
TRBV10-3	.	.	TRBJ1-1	TGTGCCATCAGTGTCAGGGGAGACGGCACTGAAGCTTTCTTT	CAISVRGDGTEAFF
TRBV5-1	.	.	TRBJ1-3	TGCGCCAGCACGTCGGGAGGGCAAATGGGTGGAAACACCATATATTTT	CASTSGGQMGGNTIYF
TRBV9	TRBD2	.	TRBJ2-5	TGTGCCAGCAGCGCTAGACTAGCGGGAGAGAAAGAGACCCAGTACTTC	CASSARLAGEKETQYF
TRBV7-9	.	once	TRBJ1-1	TGTGCCAGCAGCCTGAACAGTCCCGAAGCTTTCTTT	CASSLNSPEAFF
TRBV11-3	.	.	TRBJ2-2	TGTGCCAGCAGCTCGAGCGGGGAGCTGTTTTTT	CASSSSGELFF
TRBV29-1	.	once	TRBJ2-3	TGCAGCGTTGAAGAAATGTCGGATACGCAGTATTTT	CSVEEMSDTQYF
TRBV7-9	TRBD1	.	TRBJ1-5	TGTGCCAGCAGCTACAGGGGTTCTCAGCCCCAGCATTTT	CASSYRGSQPQHF
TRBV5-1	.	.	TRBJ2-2	TGCGCCAGCAGCTTGTTGACAGAGCTCATCGGGGAGCTGTTTTTT	CASSLLTELIGELFF
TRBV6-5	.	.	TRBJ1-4	TGTGCCAGCAGGCCACCCGGGGCAACTAATGAAAAACTGTTTTTT	CASRPPGATNEKLFF
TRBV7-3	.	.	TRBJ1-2	TGTGCCAGCAGTCCTGGGGGGGTCTATGGCTACACCTTC	CASSPGGVYGYTF
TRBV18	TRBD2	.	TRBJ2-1	TGTGCCAGCTCACCACCGGAGCGGGGGGCAGGAAATGAGCAGTTCTTC	CASSPPERGAGNEQFF
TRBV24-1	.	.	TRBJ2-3	TGTGCCACCAGTGATGGCGGTAGCACAGATACGCAGTATTTT	CATSDGGSTDTQYF
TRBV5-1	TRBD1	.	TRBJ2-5	TGCGCCAGCAGCTTGCCTATGGACAGGGGGCTCCAAGAGACCCAGTACTTC	CASSLPMDRGLQETQYF
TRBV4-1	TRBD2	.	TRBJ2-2	TGCGCCAGCAGTCCCGGGCTAGCGGGTACCGGGGAGCTGTTTTTT	CASSPGLAGTGELFF
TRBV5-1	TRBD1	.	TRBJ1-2	TGCGCCAGCAGCTTGCATTTTTCACAGGGGAACTATGGCTACACCTTC	CASSLHFSQGNYGYTF
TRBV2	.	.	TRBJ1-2	TGTGCCAGCAGGGTAATAGCCCCCGGCTACACCTTC	CASRVIAPGYTF
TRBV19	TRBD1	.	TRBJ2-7	TGTGCCAGTAGTATGACAGGGTCCTACGAGCAGTACTTC	CASSMTGSYEQYF
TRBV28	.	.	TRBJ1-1	TGTGCCAGCAGTTCTCACTTCGTGGGCCTGAACACTGAAGCTTTCTTT	CASSSHFVGLNTEAFF
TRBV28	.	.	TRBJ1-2	TGTGCCAGCGCCCTGGGGGGTAAGGATGGCTACACCTTC	CASALGGKDGYTF